The rows below give T cell receptor beta chains drawn from one sample of a study of T cell repertoires in cytomegalovirus infection. TCRdb re-derived calls from the reads in MiXCR, one entry per CDR3 protein. The sample yields around 740,000 distinct CDR3 sequences, roughly 36% seen once. Sample: PBMCs. All receptors come from a human donor in good health (CMV status not recorded). Some clones in this sample may be carry-over from other donors' samples. Both conserved end residues are part of each CDR3. The D gene is left open where the match is weak. Clone size is given for some rows only: seen once, a few or many times, or a class if the clone is expanded.

abundance: few; d_gene: NA; j_gene: TRBJ2-3; v_gene: TRBV28; len: 16; CDR3nt: TGTGCCAGCAGTTTATTTGGGGGGGCGCACACAGATACGCAGTATTTT; CDR3aa: CASSLFGGAHTDTQYF
abundance: NA; d_gene: NA; j_gene: TRBJ1-3; v_gene: TRBV19; len: 16; CDR3nt: TGTGCCAGTAGTACCCGACAGCCGCCCTCTGGAAACACCATATATTTT; CDR3aa: CASSTRQPPSGNTIYF
abundance: few; d_gene: TRBD1; j_gene: TRBJ1-1; v_gene: TRBV6-5; len: 14; CDR3nt: TGTGCCAGCAGTTACGAGGGGGCGAACACTGAAGCTTTCTTT; CDR3aa: CASSYEGANTEAFF
abundance: NA; d_gene: NA; j_gene: TRBJ1-4; v_gene: TRBV6-2/TRBV6-3; len: 14; CDR3nt: TGTGCCATCCACAACGACTTCGGCCCTGAAAAACTGTTTTTT; CDR3aa: CAIHNDFGPEKLFF
abundance: NA; d_gene: TRBD1; j_gene: TRBJ1-1; v_gene: TRBV19; len: 14; CDR3nt: TGTGCCAGTAGTATAGCGACAGGGGTCACTGAAGCTTTCTTT; CDR3aa: CASSIATGVTEAFF
abundance: many; d_gene: NA; j_gene: TRBJ2-7; v_gene: TRBV7-2; len: 12; CDR3nt: TGTGCCAGCAGCTTAGCGTACCGGGAGCAGTACTTC; CDR3aa: CASSLAYREQYF
abundance: NA; d_gene: TRBD1; j_gene: TRBJ2-7; v_gene: TRBV28; len: 16; CDR3nt: TGTGCCAGCAGTTTTGGGACAGGGTTCGGCGCCTACGAGCAGTACTTC; CDR3aa: CASSFGTGFGAYEQYF
abundance: many; d_gene: TRBD1; j_gene: TRBJ2-7; v_gene: TRBV7-9; len: 15; CDR3nt: TGTGCCAGCAGCTCGACCGGGACAGGATTCCGCGAGCAGTACTTC; CDR3aa: CASSSTGTGFREQYF
abundance: NA; d_gene: TRBD1; j_gene: TRBJ2-1; v_gene: TRBV12-3/TRBV12-4; len: 14; CDR3nt: TGTGCCAGCAGCCGCCGGGACAGGGGGCTTCAACAGTTCTTC; CDR3aa: CASSRRDRGLQQFF
abundance: NA; d_gene: NA; j_gene: TRBJ1-6; v_gene: TRBV27; len: 13; CDR3nt: TGTGCCAGCAGTTTAATCGAAAGCTCACCCCTCCACTTT; CDR3aa: CASSLIESSPLHF
abundance: NA; d_gene: TRBD1; j_gene: TRBJ2-4; v_gene: TRBV12-3/TRBV12-4; len: 17; CDR3nt: TGTGCCAGCAGTTGGACAGGGTTCGGTCTAGCCAAAAACATTCAGTACTTC; CDR3aa: CASSWTGFGLAKNIQYF
abundance: NA; d_gene: NA; j_gene: TRBJ2-6; v_gene: TRBV6-5; len: 15; CDR3nt: TGTGCCAGCAGTTACGGTCTCTCTGGGGCCAACGTCCTGACTTTC; CDR3aa: CASSYGLSGANVLTF
abundance: few; d_gene: NA; j_gene: TRBJ1-1; v_gene: TRBV12-3/TRBV12-4; len: 14; CDR3nt: TGTGCCAGCAGTTTACGCAGGGTGCAGACTGAAGCTTTCTTT; CDR3aa: CASSLRRVQTEAFF
abundance: few; d_gene: NA; j_gene: TRBJ2-7; v_gene: TRBV9; len: 15; CDR3nt: TGTGCCAGCAGCCCCGGACCCAAGAGCTCCTACGAGCAGTACTTC; CDR3aa: CASSPGPKSSYEQYF
abundance: many; d_gene: NA; j_gene: TRBJ2-2; v_gene: TRBV7-9; len: 13; CDR3nt: TGTGCCAGCGAGGGCAGGGCAACCGGGGAGCTGTTTTTT; CDR3aa: CASEGRATGELFF
abundance: NA; d_gene: TRBD2; j_gene: TRBJ2-1; v_gene: TRBV6-5; len: 16; CDR3nt: TGTGCCAGCAGTGATGCTCCTAGCGGGGCCTACAATGAGCAGTTCTTC; CDR3aa: CASSDAPSGAYNEQFF
abundance: NA; d_gene: TRBD1; j_gene: TRBJ2-1; v_gene: TRBV28; len: 15; CDR3nt: TGTGCCAGCAGCGCTGTCAGGGGGCAAGTCAATGAGCAGTTCTTC; CDR3aa: CASSAVRGQVNEQFF
abundance: NA; d_gene: NA; j_gene: TRBJ2-5; v_gene: TRBV7-6; len: 16; CDR3nt: TGTGCCAGCAGCTTATATGCAGGGGGGGAAGCGAAGACCCAGTACTTC; CDR3aa: CASSLYAGGEAKTQYF
abundance: NA; d_gene: TRBD2; j_gene: TRBJ2-3; v_gene: TRBV7-2; len: 12; CDR3nt: TGTGCAAGCAGCTTCAGCGGCGGGGGGCCGTATTTT; CDR3aa: CASSFSGGGPYF
abundance: NA; d_gene: NA; j_gene: TRBJ2-7; v_gene: TRBV11-3; len: 15; CDR3nt: TGTGCCAGCAGCGCAGACGCGGACATGGAGGGGGAGCAGTACTTC; CDR3aa: CASSADADMEGEQYF
abundance: few; d_gene: NA; j_gene: TRBJ1-1; v_gene: TRBV24-1; len: 14; CDR3nt: TGTGCCACCAGCCTTGATAAGGCCCGCACTGAAGCTTTCTTT; CDR3aa: CATSLDKARTEAFF
abundance: NA; d_gene: NA; j_gene: TRBJ1-5; v_gene: TRBV28; len: 12; CDR3nt: TGTGCCAGCACCAGGGGCGGACAGCCCCAGCATTTT; CDR3aa: CASTRGGQPQHF
abundance: many; d_gene: NA; j_gene: TRBJ1-1; v_gene: TRBV4-2; len: 13; CDR3nt: TGTGCCAGCAGCCAAGGCATGAACACTGAAGCTTTCTTT; CDR3aa: CASSQGMNTEAFF
abundance: NA; d_gene: TRBD2; j_gene: TRBJ2-1; v_gene: TRBV10-3; len: 16; CDR3nt: TGTGCCATCAGTGAGTTTGCGGGAGAACCCTACAATGAGCAGTTCTTC; CDR3aa: CAISEFAGEPYNEQFF
abundance: NA; d_gene: NA; j_gene: TRBJ1-2; v_gene: TRBV6-5; len: 15; CDR3nt: TGTGCCAGCAGTTATAGTCCCCGGCAGGACTATGGCTACACCTTC; CDR3aa: CASSYSPRQDYGYTF
abundance: many; d_gene: NA; j_gene: TRBJ2-2; v_gene: TRBV7-2; len: 14; CDR3nt: TGTGCCAGCAGCACAGGAGCGAACACCGGGGAGCTGTTTTTT; CDR3aa: CASSTGANTGELFF
abundance: NA; d_gene: NA; j_gene: TRBJ1-6; v_gene: TRBV12-3/TRBV12-4; len: 15; CDR3nt: TGTGCCAGCAGTTTGGTGGGGAGTCGGTATTCACCCCTCCACTTT; CDR3aa: CASSLVGSRYSPLHF
abundance: NA; d_gene: TRBD1; j_gene: TRBJ2-5; v_gene: TRBV7-9; len: 17; CDR3nt: TGTGCCAGCAGCTACCCTGGGTTTAGGGGGCAGGGAGAGACCCAGTACTTC; CDR3aa: CASSYPGFRGQGETQYF
abundance: NA; d_gene: TRBD1; j_gene: TRBJ1-1; v_gene: TRBV28; len: 13; CDR3nt: TGTGCCAGCAGGTCCGGGACAGGTGTCGAAGCTTTCTTT; CDR3aa: CASRSGTGVEAFF
abundance: many; d_gene: NA; j_gene: TRBJ2-3; v_gene: TRBV7-2; len: 12; CDR3nt: TGTGCCAGCAGCGCCCCAGGAGATACGCAGTATTTT; CDR3aa: CASSAPGDTQYF
abundance: few; d_gene: TRBD1; j_gene: TRBJ1-6; v_gene: TRBV19; len: 16; CDR3nt: TGTGCCAGTACCCGGGACAGGGGGTCAGAAAATTCACCCCTCCACTTT; CDR3aa: CASTRDRGSENSPLHF
abundance: many; d_gene: TRBD2; j_gene: TRBJ2-5; v_gene: TRBV7-2; len: 15; CDR3nt: TGTGCCAGCAGCTTAGGGGGGAGGGCCCCAGAGACCCAGTACTTC; CDR3aa: CASSLGGRAPETQYF
abundance: few; d_gene: TRBD1; j_gene: TRBJ2-3; v_gene: TRBV7-8; len: 15; CDR3nt: TGTGCCAGCAGCTATGGGACAGGGACGACAGATACGCAGTATTTT; CDR3aa: CASSYGTGTTDTQYF
abundance: NA; d_gene: TRBD2; j_gene: TRBJ2-1; v_gene: TRBV6-1; len: 15; CDR3nt: TGTGCCAGCAGAGCCCGGACTAGCGGGGACAATGAGCAGTTCTTC; CDR3aa: CASRARTSGDNEQFF
abundance: NA; d_gene: NA; j_gene: TRBJ1-5; v_gene: TRBV7-9; len: 14; CDR3nt: TGTGCCAGCAGCTTACCGGAATTTAATCAGCCCCAGCATTTT; CDR3aa: CASSLPEFNQPQHF
abundance: few; d_gene: TRBD2; j_gene: TRBJ2-4; v_gene: TRBV7-8; len: 15; CDR3nt: TGTGCCAGCAGCTCCTTAGCGGGAACTCGGGACATTCAGTACTTC; CDR3aa: CASSSLAGTRDIQYF
abundance: NA; d_gene: NA; j_gene: TRBJ1-5; v_gene: TRBV29-1; len: 15; CDR3nt: TGCAGCGTTGATTTTGGTTTAGATGCAGGACAGCCCCAGCATTTT; CDR3aa: CSVDFGLDAGQPQHF
abundance: NA; d_gene: NA; j_gene: TRBJ2-7; v_gene: TRBV7-3; len: 14; CDR3nt: TGTGCCAGCAGCTTAGTCCTAGCCGAGGGTGAGCAGTACTTC; CDR3aa: CASSLVLAEGEQYF
abundance: few; d_gene: NA; j_gene: TRBJ2-2; v_gene: TRBV10-2; len: 14; CDR3nt: TGCGCCAGCAGTGAGTCACGGTCCACCGGGGAGCTGTTTTTT; CDR3aa: CASSESRSTGELFF
abundance: many; d_gene: TRBD2; j_gene: TRBJ2-1; v_gene: TRBV7-8; len: 15; CDR3nt: TGTGCCAGTCAGCGGGATAACGTCCTATACAATGAGCAGTTCTTC; CDR3aa: CASQRDNVLYNEQFF
abundance: NA; d_gene: NA; j_gene: TRBJ1-1; v_gene: TRBV7-9; len: 14; CDR3nt: TGTGCCAGCAGCCTCTATACAGAGAACACTGAAGCTTTCTTT; CDR3aa: CASSLYTENTEAFF
abundance: NA; d_gene: NA; j_gene: TRBJ2-7; v_gene: TRBV28; len: 12; CDR3nt: TGTGCCAGCAGCCGATCTGTTTACGAGCAGTACTTC; CDR3aa: CASSRSVYEQYF
abundance: NA; d_gene: TRBD1; j_gene: TRBJ1-5; v_gene: TRBV28; len: 16; CDR3nt: TGTGCCAGCAGCATGTTCGGACAGGGTGAGGATCAGCCCCAGCATTTT; CDR3aa: CASSMFGQGEDQPQHF
abundance: NA; d_gene: TRBD1; j_gene: TRBJ1-2; v_gene: TRBV11-2; len: 13; CDR3nt: TGTGCCAGCAGCACACAGGGGGCAGGTGGCTACACCTTC; CDR3aa: CASSTQGAGGYTF
abundance: NA; d_gene: TRBD1; j_gene: TRBJ2-1; v_gene: TRBV4-2; len: 15; CDR3nt: TGTGCCAGCAGCCAGGCCGGGACAGGGTCTTTAGGGCAGTTCTTC; CDR3aa: CASSQAGTGSLGQFF
abundance: few; d_gene: NA; j_gene: TRBJ1-1; v_gene: TRBV7-2; len: 16; CDR3nt: TGTGCCAGCAGCCAGCGGTCTCACAGGGTTAACACTGAAGCTTTCTTT; CDR3aa: CASSQRSHRVNTEAFF
abundance: few; d_gene: NA; j_gene: TRBJ1-6; v_gene: TRBV7-9; len: 17; CDR3nt: TGTGCCAGCAGCTTCGACCGCAAGGACGGCCATGAATCACCCCTCCACTTT; CDR3aa: CASSFDRKDGHESPLHF
abundance: NA; d_gene: TRBD1; j_gene: TRBJ2-7; v_gene: TRBV6-1; len: 15; CDR3nt: TGTGCCACCAGTGAGACCGGGACAGGGGGATACGAGCAGTACTTC; CDR3aa: CATSETGTGGYEQYF
abundance: NA; d_gene: NA; j_gene: TRBJ2-5; v_gene: TRBV7-1; len: 17; CDR3nt: TGTGCCAGCAGCTCCCTGGCCAGATCCCAATCAAGGGGGACCCAGTACTTC; CDR3aa: CASSSLARSQSRGTQYF
abundance: NA; d_gene: TRBD1; j_gene: TRBJ1-2; v_gene: TRBV28; len: 14; CDR3nt: TGTGCCAGCAGTCGAACAGGGGGAGCCTATGGCTACACCTTC; CDR3aa: CASSRTGGAYGYTF
abundance: NA; d_gene: NA; j_gene: TRBJ2-7; v_gene: TRBV20-1; len: 11; CDR3nt: TGCAGTGCTCGTTTAGGGGGCGAGCAGTACTTC; CDR3aa: CSARLGGEQYF
abundance: many; d_gene: NA; j_gene: TRBJ1-2; v_gene: TRBV7-9; len: 14; CDR3nt: TGTGCCAGCAGCTTCGAAGACGGCTTCTATGGCTACACCTTC; CDR3aa: CASSFEDGFYGYTF
abundance: NA; d_gene: NA; j_gene: TRBJ1-2; v_gene: TRBV4-1; len: 17; CDR3nt: TGCGCCAGCAGCCAAGGTGGGGCTAGGGGAAATCGGGATGGCTACACCTTC; CDR3aa: CASSQGGARGNRDGYTF